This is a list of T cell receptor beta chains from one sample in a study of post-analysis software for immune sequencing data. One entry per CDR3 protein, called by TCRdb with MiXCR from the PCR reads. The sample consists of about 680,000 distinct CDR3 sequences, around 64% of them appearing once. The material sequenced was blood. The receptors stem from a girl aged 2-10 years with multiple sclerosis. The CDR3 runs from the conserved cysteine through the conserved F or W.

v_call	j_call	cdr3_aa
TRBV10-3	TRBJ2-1	CAIGAHEGNEQFF
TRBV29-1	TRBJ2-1	CSVEVEGNEQFF
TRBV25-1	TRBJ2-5	CASSALSEQYF
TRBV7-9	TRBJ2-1	CASTLAGGPDEQFF
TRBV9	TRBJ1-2	CASSGWDRNYGYTF
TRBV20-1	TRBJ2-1	CSAYDPNAYNEQFF
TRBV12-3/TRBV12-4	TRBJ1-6	CASGVGGAGSPLHF
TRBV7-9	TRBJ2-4	CASSSAGGGAKNIQYF
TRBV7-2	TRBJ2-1	CASRHGQGTYNEQFF
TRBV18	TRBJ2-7	CASSPPGQTLGSDEQYF
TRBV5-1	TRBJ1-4	CASARQTSATNEKLFF
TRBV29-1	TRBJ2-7	CSAGIPGRGPYEQYF
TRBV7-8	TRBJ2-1	CASSLPRLGWYEQFF
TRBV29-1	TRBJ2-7	CSVESGQGPYEQYF
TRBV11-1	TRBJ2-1	CASTVQVGGSYNEQFF
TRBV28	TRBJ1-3	CASSLGGGGSSGNTIYF
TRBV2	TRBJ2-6	CASSKTGSGANVLTF
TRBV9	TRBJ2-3	CASSVESGRAGKDTQYF
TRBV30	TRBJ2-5	CAWSWTVQETQYF
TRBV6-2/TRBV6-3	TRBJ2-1	CASSGDYLYNEQFF
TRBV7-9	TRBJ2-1	CASSGLAGFRSYNEQFF
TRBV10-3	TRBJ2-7	CAISESVYEQYF